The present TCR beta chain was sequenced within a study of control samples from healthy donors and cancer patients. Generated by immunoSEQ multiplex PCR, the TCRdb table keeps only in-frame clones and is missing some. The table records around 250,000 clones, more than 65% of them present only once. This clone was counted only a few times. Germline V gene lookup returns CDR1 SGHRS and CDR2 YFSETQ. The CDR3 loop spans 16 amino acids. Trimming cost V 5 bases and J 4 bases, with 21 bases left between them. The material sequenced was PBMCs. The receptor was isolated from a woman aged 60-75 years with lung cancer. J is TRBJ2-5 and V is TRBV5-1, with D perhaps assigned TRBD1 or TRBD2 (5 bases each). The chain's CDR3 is CASRRGPGPQGETQYF. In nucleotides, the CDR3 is TGCGCCAGCAGACGAGGCCCGGGACCGCAAGGAGAGACCCAGTACTTC. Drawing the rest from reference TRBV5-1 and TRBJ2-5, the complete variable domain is KAGVTQTPRYLIKTRGQQVTLSCSPISGHRSVSWYQQTPGQGLQFLFEYFSETQRNKGNFPGRFSGRQFSNSRSEMNVSTLELGDSALYLCASRRGPGPQGETQYFGPGTRLLVL.